A single sample is the source of the 6 T cell receptor beta chains below, sequenced in a study of T cells in Graves' hyperthyroidism and ophthalmopathy. Regions amplified from RNA transcripts were the TCR beta CDR3 regions. The study used the HTBI primer set for a first-round RT-PCR of the TCR CDR3. TCRdb itself ran the multiplex PCR reads through MiXCR, one entry per CDR3 protein. There are about 370,000 distinct CDR3 sequences in the sample; approximately 14% occur only once, and about 21% lies in the top ten. The sample was blood. The receptors stem from a woman aged 55-69 years with Graves' ophthalmopathy.

This chain links TRBV12-3 or TRBV12-4 with TRBJ2-1, with unresolved D. The V and J ends lost 8 bases and 1 base respectively, with 12 bases between them. The CDR3 runs 14 residues. This chain's CDR3 is CASVPPGSYNEQFF. CDR3 DNA sequence: TGTGCCAGCGTTCCTCCTGGGTCCTACAATGAGCAGTTCTTC.

Ten or more counts support this clonotype. The V and J genes are TRBV20-1 and TRBJ2-1; possible D gene TRBD2, 5 bases. The germline gives CDR1 DFQATT, CDR2 SNEGSKA (reference sequence). The CDR3 runs to 14 residues. V was trimmed by 1 base and J by 1 base, leaving 8 bases between them. CDR3 sequence reads: CSARVPGSYNEQFF. In DNA form, the CDR3 reads TGCAGTGCTAGAGTCCCGGGATCCTACAATGAGCAGTTCTTC.

This clonotype was seen ten or more times. V and J are TRBV5-6 and TRBJ2-7; 7 bases match TRBD1. The CDR3 length is 15 residues. Germline CDR1 SGHDT, CDR2 YYEEEE. The junction had 7 bases not matched to a gene; V was cut back by 4 bases and J by 0 bases. CDR3 amino acids: CASSRGQILSYEQYF. CDR3 in DNA: TGTGCCAGCAGCCGGGGACAGATACTCTCCTACGAGCAGTACTTC.

This clonotype was seen repeatedly, ten times or more. The J gene is TRBJ2-5, the V gene TRBV2, with TRBD2 matching 16 bases. This CDR3 contains 17 residues. Germline-derived CDR1 and CDR2 are SNHLY and FYNNEI. The J segment lost 4 bases and the V segment lost 2 bases, leaving 4 bases of the junction unmatched. CDR3 in amino acids: CASSEPGLAGGGETQYF. Here the CDR3 DNA reads TGTGCCAGCAGTGAACCGGGACTAGCGGGAGGGGGAGAGACCCAGTACTTC.

The CDR3 is CASHRAGVTGELFF. CDR3 nucleotides: TGTGCCAGCCACCGGGCGGGAGTTACCGGGGAGCTGTTTTTT. The chain carries TRBV2 and TRBJ2-2, with 7 nucleotides matching TRBD2. The J segment lost 5 bases and the V segment lost 8 bases, leaving 8 bases of the junction unmatched. CDR3 length: 14 amino acids. The germline V gene has CDR1 SNHLY and CDR2 FYNNEI.

A few counts support this clonotype. A much larger clone lies one base from this, so it may be a read error. The chain employs TRBV28 and TRBJ2-1, with D uncertain. The CDR3 has 16 amino acids. CDR1 and CDR2 (germline): MDHEN, SYDVKM. Trimming stripped 4 bases from V and 1 base from J, with 14 bases between. This CDR3 reads CASSSTPADSYNEQFF. The CDR3, as DNA: TGTGCCAGCAGTTCTACCCCGGCGGATTCCTACAATGAGCAGTTCTTC.